These T cell receptor beta chains were read from a single sample in a study of read filtering for tumor transcriptome and immune sequencing. TCRdb re-called the reads through MiXCR, storing one row per CDR3 protein. Here the sample spans over 80,000 distinct CDR3 sequences, over 9% being singletons. Sequenced: a population of CD138-negative cells sorted from bone marrow. The receptors were gathered from a donor aged 40 or older with multiple myeloma. The CDR3 runs from the conserved cysteine through the conserved F or W. Fields, in order: V gene, D gene, J gene, clone size, CDR3 length, CDR3 protein, CDR3 DNA. D genes are given only for firm matches. Not all rows give a size; the values are once, few, many and, for expanded clones, a class.

TRBV7-6	TRBD2	TRBJ2-5	few	13	CASSSGGGETQYF	TGTGCCAGCAGCAGTGGGGGGGGAGAGACCCAGTACTTC
TRBV6-1	TRBD2	TRBJ2-5	few	16	CASSELVAGDLEAQYF	TGTGCCAGCAGTGAACTTGTGGCGGGAGACTTGGAGGCCCAGTACTTC
TRBV7-3	NA	TRBJ1-1	many	14	CASSREQSGTEAFF	TGTGCCAGCAGCCGGGAACAAAGCGGCACTGAAGCTTTCTTT
TRBV6-6	NA	TRBJ1-6	many	16	CASSSLGPGPNSPLHF	TGTGCCAGCAGTTCTTTGGGTCCTGGTCCTAATTCACCCCTCCACTTT
TRBV5-1	TRBD2	TRBJ2-1	NA	16	CASSPSGTSGRAEQFF	TGCGCCAGCAGCCCCTCCGGGACTAGCGGGAGGGCTGAGCAGTTCTTC
TRBV29-1	NA	TRBJ2-2	NA	13	CTVRASGGGELSF	TGCACCGTTAGGGCTTCAGGTGGCGGGGAGCTGTCTTTT
TRBV20-1	NA	TRBJ2-7	many	16	CSARRPLARGAYEQYF	TGCAGTGCTAGACGACCCCTGGCCAGGGGAGCCTACGAGCAGTACTTC
TRBV5-1	TRBD1	TRBJ1-1	many	14	CASSDRVGGTEALF	TGCGCCAGCAGCGACAGGGTCGGAGGAACTGAAGCTCTCTTT
TRBV30	NA	TRBJ1-5	many	12	CAWSVWGQPQHF	TGTGCCTGGAGTGTATGGGGTCAGCCCCAGCATTTT
TRBV24-1	NA	TRBJ2-2	many	14	CATSGTANTGELFF	TGTGCCACCAGTGGAACAGCGAACACCGGGGAGCTGTTTTTT
TRBV19	TRBD2	TRBJ2-1	many	13	CASGRGAYNEQFF	TGTGCCAGTGGTCGGGGGGCCTACAATGAGCAGTTCTTC
TRBV29-1	TRBD1	TRBJ2-3	many	13	CSVEERQGGAQYF	TGCAGCGTTGAAGAAAGACAGGGGGGAGCGCAGTATTTT
TRBV5-1	NA	TRBJ2-7	NA	15	CASSFLAGSSYEQDF	TGCGCCAGCAGCTTTTTGGCAGGGTCATCCTACGAGCAGGACTTC
TRBV6-5	NA	TRBJ1-4	many	14	CASSRTEGGEKLFF	TGTGCCAGCAGTAGGACGGAAGGTGGTGAAAAACTGTTTTTT
TRBV29-1	NA	TRBJ2-7	many	12	CSGGQTPYEQYF	TGCAGCGGCGGACAAACACCCTACGAGCAGTACTTC
TRBV27	NA	TRBJ2-7	NA	15	CASTKSDTNSYEQYF	TGTGCCAGCACCAAATCCGATACGAACTCCTACGAGCAGTACTTC
TRBV7-9	NA	TRBJ2-2	many	13	CASSQLQTGELFF	TGTGCCAGCAGCCAACTGCAGACCGGGGAGCTGTTTTTT
TRBV5-1	NA	TRBJ2-1	few	15	CASSQVPGEGNEQFF	TGCGCCAGCAGCCAAGTACCAGGGGAGGGTAATGAGCAGTTCTTC
TRBV29-1	NA	TRBJ2-6	many	16	CSVSGTYSSGANVLTF	TGCAGCGTTTCCGGGACATACAGCTCTGGGGCCAACGTCCTGACTTTC
TRBV12-3/TRBV12-4	TRBD1	TRBJ2-1	many	13	CASRAQGAGEQFF	TGTGCCAGCAGGGCGCAGGGGGCTGGTGAGCAGTTCTTC
TRBV29-1	TRBD1	TRBJ2-1	many	15	CSAWDRSSSYNEQFF	TGCAGCGCTTGGGACAGGTCATCCTCCTACAATGAGCAGTTCTTC
TRBV7-9	NA	TRBJ1-1	many	12	CASSPQDTEAFF	TGTGCCAGCAGCCCCCAGGATACTGAAGCTTTCTTT
TRBV20-1	TRBD2	TRBJ2-7	many	14	CSARGSSGTDEQYF	TGCAGTGCCCGAGGGTCGAGCGGGACCGACGAGCAGTACTTC
TRBV6-2/TRBV6-3	TRBD2	TRBJ2-1	NA	16	CASSSGTSGRYGEQFF	TGTGCCAGCAGTTCGGGGACTAGCGGGAGGTACGGTGAGCAGTTCTTC
TRBV28	NA	TRBJ2-2	many	16	CASSPPRTQHTGELFF	TGTGCCAGCAGCCCGCCCAGGACCCAGCACACCGGGGAGCTGTTTTTT
TRBV6-5	TRBD2	TRBJ2-1	many	15	CASSYGGSRNNEQFF	TGTGCCAGCAGTTACGGCGGGAGTAGAAACAATGAGCAGTTCTTC
TRBV5-1	NA	TRBJ2-1	many	14	CASSLDQQHNEQFF	TGCGCCAGCAGCTTGGATCAGCAGCACAATGAGCAGTTCTTC
TRBV7-8	TRBD1	TRBJ2-5	many	14	CASSSDREGETQYF	TGTGCCAGCAGCTCCGACAGGGAAGGGGAGACCCAGTACTTC
TRBV29-1	TRBD1	TRBJ2-1	many	14	CSAVGQGPYNEQFF	TGCAGCGCTGTTGGACAGGGCCCCTACAATGAGCAGTTCTTC
TRBV5-1	NA	TRBJ1-5	many	14	CASSLLGGSEPQHF	TGCGCCAGCAGCTTGCTTGGCGGGTCGGAGCCCCAGCATTTT
TRBV4-2	NA	TRBJ2-2	many	16	CASSQQAGLYTGELFF	TGTGCCAGCAGCCAGCAGGCGGGGTTGTACACCGGGGAGCTGTTTTTT
TRBV15	NA	TRBJ1-1	NA	14	CATRPGRRNTEAFF	TGTGCCACCAGGCCCGGACGTCGTAACACTGAAGCTTTCTTT
TRBV30	NA	TRBJ1-1	many	11	CAWSSYAEAFF	TGTGCCTGGAGCTCGTACGCTGAAGCTTTCTTT
TRBV10-3	TRBD1	TRBJ2-7	NA	15	CATGTPGTEKYEQYF	TGTGCCACCGGCACCCCCGGGACAGAAAAATACGAGCAGTACTTC
TRBV18	NA	TRBJ2-1	many	13	CASSPRTTNEQFF	TGTGCCAGCTCACCCCGGACTACCAATGAGCAGTTCTTC
TRBV9	NA	TRBJ1-4	many	15	CASSGRTTTNEKLFF	TGTGCCAGCAGCGGGAGGACAACAACTAATGAAAAACTGTTTTTT
TRBV6-1	TRBD2	TRBJ2-3	many	15	CASSEQGTSGNTQYF	TGTGCCAGCAGTGAACAGGGGACTAGCGGCAATACGCAGTATTTT
TRBV6-6	NA	TRBJ2-5	many	13	CASRRLVQETQYF	TGTGCCAGCAGAAGACTAGTCCAAGAGACCCAGTACTTC
TRBV20-1	NA	TRBJ1-1	many	13	CSARDNFGTEAFF	TGCAGTGCTAGAGATAATTTTGGCACTGAAGCTTTCTTT
TRBV29-1	NA	TRBJ2-5	many	14	CSVLRERGWETQYF	TGCAGCGTTTTACGGGAGAGGGGTTGGGAGACCCAGTACTTC
TRBV10-3	NA	TRBJ2-5	many	12	CAIGQGKETQYF	TGTGCCATCGGCCAGGGGAAAGAGACCCAGTACTTC
TRBV29-1	NA	TRBJ2-1	many	15	CSVGMDRSSYNGQFF	TGCAGCGTTGGGATGGACCGTAGCTCCTACAATGGGCAGTTCTTC
TRBV5-1	NA	TRBJ2-7	many	16	CASSLVGSRPAYEQYF	TGCGCCAGCAGCTTGGTGGGGTCCCGGCCAGCCTACGAGCAGTACTTC